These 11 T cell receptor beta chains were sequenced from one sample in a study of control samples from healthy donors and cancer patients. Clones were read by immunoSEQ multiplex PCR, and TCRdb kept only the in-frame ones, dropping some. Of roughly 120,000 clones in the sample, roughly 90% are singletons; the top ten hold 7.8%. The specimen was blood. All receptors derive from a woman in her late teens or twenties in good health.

The CDR3 reads CASSQDYTTNTEAFF. CDR3 DNA sequence: TGCGCCAGCAGCCAAGATTACACTACGAACACTGAAGCTTTCTTT. The gene calls are TRBV4-3 and TRBJ1-1; D unclear. V was shortened by 0 bases and J by 1 base, with 9 bases between the two germline ends. Looked up from germline, CDR1 is LGHNA and CDR2 is YSLEER. The CDR3 contains 15 residues.

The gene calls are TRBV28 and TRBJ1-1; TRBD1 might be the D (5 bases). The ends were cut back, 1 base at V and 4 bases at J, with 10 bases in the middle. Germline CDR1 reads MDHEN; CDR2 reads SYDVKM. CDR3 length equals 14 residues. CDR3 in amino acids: CASSLYGQFTEAFF. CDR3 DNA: TGTGCCAGCAGTTTATATGGACAATTCACTGAAGCTTTCTTT.

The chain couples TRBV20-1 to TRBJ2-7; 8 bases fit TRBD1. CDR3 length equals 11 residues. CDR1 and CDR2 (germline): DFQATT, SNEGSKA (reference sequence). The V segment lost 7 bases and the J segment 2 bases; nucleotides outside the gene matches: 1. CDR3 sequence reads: CSGTGTYEQYF. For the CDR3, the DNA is TGCAGTGGGACAGGGACCTACGAGCAGTACTTC.

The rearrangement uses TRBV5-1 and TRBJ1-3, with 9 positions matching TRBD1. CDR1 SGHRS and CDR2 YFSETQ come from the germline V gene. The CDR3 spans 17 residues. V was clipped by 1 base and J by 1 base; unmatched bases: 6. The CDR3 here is CASSLRSDRGSGNTIYF. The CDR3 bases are TGCGCCAGCAGCTTGCGCTCTGACAGGGGGTCTGGAAACACCATATATTTT.

The CDR3 DNA is TGTGCCAGTCAGGCGAGCTCCTACAATGAGCAGTTCTTC. Protein: CASQASSYNEQFF. The rearrangement links TRBV6-6 to TRBJ2-1; D gene ambiguous. Germline V CDR1 and CDR2: MNHNY, SVGAGI (reference sequence). This CDR3 has 13 amino acids. Trimming stripped 9 bases from V and 0 bases from J, with 9 bases between.

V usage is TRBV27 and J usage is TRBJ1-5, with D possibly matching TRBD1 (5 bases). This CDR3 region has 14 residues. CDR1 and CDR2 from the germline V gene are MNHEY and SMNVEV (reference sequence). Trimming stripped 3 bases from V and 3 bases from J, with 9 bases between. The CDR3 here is CASSFRGINQPQHF. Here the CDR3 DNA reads TGTGCCAGCAGTTTTAGGGGCATCAATCAGCCCCAGCATTTT.

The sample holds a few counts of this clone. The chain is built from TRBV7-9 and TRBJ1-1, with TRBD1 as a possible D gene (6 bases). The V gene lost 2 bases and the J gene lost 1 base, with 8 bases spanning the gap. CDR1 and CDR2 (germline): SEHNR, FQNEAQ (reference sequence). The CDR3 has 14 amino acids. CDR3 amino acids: CASSLLQGNTEAFF. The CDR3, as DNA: TGTGCCAGCAGCTTATTACAGGGGAACACTGAAGCTTTCTTT.

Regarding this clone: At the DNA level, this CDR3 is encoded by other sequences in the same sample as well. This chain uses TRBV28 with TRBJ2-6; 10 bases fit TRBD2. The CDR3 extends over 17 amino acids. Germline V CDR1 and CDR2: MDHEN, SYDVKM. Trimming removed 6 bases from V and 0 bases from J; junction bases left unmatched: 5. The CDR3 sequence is CASRIAGGRSGANVLTF. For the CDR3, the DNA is TGTGCCAGCAGGATAGCGGGGGGTCGCTCTGGGGCCAACGTCCTGACTTTC.

The CDR3 sequence is CASSPTGRLNTEAFF. As DNA, the CDR3 is TGTGCCAGCAGTCCAACGGGACGGCTGAACACTGAAGCTTTCTTT. The rearrangement links TRBV25-1 to TRBJ1-1; D is possibly TRBD1 (5 bases). The CDR3 length is 15 residues. The ends were cut back, 5 bases at V and 0 bases at J, with 13 bases in the middle. Germline V lookup: CDR1 MGHDK, CDR2 SYGVNS.

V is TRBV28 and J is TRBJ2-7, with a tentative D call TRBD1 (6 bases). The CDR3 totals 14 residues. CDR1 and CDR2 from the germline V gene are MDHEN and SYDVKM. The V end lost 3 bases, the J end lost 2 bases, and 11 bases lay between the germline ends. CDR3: CASSFVRGAYEQYF. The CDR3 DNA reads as TGTGCCAGCAGTTTTGTCAGGGGAGCCTACGAGCAGTACTTC.

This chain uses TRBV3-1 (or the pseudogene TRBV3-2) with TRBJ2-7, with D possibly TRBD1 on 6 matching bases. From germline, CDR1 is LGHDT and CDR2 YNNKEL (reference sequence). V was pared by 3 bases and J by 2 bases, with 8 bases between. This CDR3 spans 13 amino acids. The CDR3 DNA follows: TGTGCCAGCAGCCACAGGGGTCCCTACGAGCAGTACTTC. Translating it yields CASSHRGPYEQYF.